These 20 T cell receptor beta chains share one sample of origin, sequenced in a study of blood T cells in healthy people across ages. A J-beta primer mix and a sample-barcoded 5' primer were used in a second PCR of about 7 to 11 cycles. TCRdb passed the 5' RACE reads through MiXCR, listing each CDR3 protein once. The data contain some 1.5 million distinct CDR3 sequences, about 42% of them singletons. The sequenced material came from blood. These receptors were collected from a woman aged 18-29 years in good health.

The V gene is TRBV19, the J gene TRBJ1-2, with D tentatively TRBD1 (5 bases). This CDR3 has 14 residues. CDR1 is LNHDA and CDR2 is SQIVND in the germline V gene (reference sequence). Trimming stripped 10 bases from V and 0 bases from J, with 15 bases between. CDR3 amino acids: CAIPAGDANYGYTF. In DNA, the CDR3 is TGTGCCATTCCGGCGGGGGACGCTAACTATGGCTACACCTTC.

V and J are TRBV29-1 and TRBJ1-2, with 10 nucleotides matching TRBD1. V was clipped by 6 bases and J by 5 bases; unmatched bases: 9. CDR1 and CDR2 from the germline V gene are SQVTM and ANQGSEA. The CDR3 is 14 residues long. The CDR3 bases are TGCAGCGTACGAAGACAGGGGGCCCAATATGGCTACACCTTC. Protein: CSVRRQGAQYGYTF.

The chain employs TRBV3-1 and TRBJ2-7, with 7 bases lining up with TRBD1. The germline gives CDR1 LGHDT, CDR2 YNNKEL (reference sequence). The CDR3 contains 14 residues. The J segment lost 4 bases and the V segment lost 2 bases, leaving 5 bases of the junction unmatched. CDR3 in amino acids: CASSQTTGWYEQYF. CDR3 nucleotide sequence: TGTGCCAGCAGCCAAACGACAGGGTGGTACGAGCAGTACTTC.

This chain links TRBV16 with TRBJ1-1; D possibly corresponds to TRBD1 (6 bases). V was pared by 0 bases and J by 3 bases, with 14 bases between. Per germline, CDR1 KGHSY and CDR2 FQNENV. The CDR3 runs to 16 residues. In DNA form, the CDR3 reads TGTGCCAGCAGCCAATCCGCGACAGGTCGGGACACTGAAGCTTTCTTT. Its translation: CASSQSATGRDTEAFF.

There are many counts of this clonotype. In DNA form, the CDR3 reads TGTGCCAGCAGCCCCTGGGACCTAGATGAGCAGTTCTTC. It yields the protein CASSPWDLDEQFF. V usage is TRBV7-8 and J usage is TRBJ2-1, with D perhaps given as TRBD1 or TRBD2 (5 bases each). This CDR3 region has 13 residues. Per germline, CDR1 SGHVS and CDR2 FQNEAQ. Trimming took off 5 bases at V and 8 bases at J, with 13 bases between the two ends.

This clonotype has more than one count but fewer than ten. The chain employs TRBV20-1 and TRBJ1-4, with TRBD1 as a possible D gene (5 bases). V lost 2 bases to trimming and J lost 0 bases, with 13 bases between them. CDR1 and CDR2 (germline): DFQATT, SNEGSKA (reference sequence). The CDR3 spans 16 residues. For the CDR3, the DNA is TGCAGTGCTAGAAGGGGAGGCCCGGCAACTAATGAAAAACTGTTTTTT. This gives the protein CSARRGGPATNEKLFF.

The chain links TRBV20-1 to TRBJ2-3; tentatively, D is TRBD1 or TRBD2 (7 bases each). CDR1 and CDR2 (germline): DFQATT, SNEGSKA (reference sequence). With 0 bases removed from V and 0 bases from J, the gap between germline ends came to 16 bases. The CDR3 is 17 residues long. CDR3 loop: CSARDLRGGRSTDTQYF. The CDR3 DNA reads TGCAGTGCTAGAGATCTCAGGGGGGGGCGTAGCACAGATACGCAGTATTTT.

In this sample, this clonotype turned up a few times. The chain couples TRBV4-1 to TRBJ1-2, with a weak D call TRBD1 (5 bases). Germline V gene data show CDR1 as MGHRA and CDR2 as YSYEKL. The CDR3 covers 16 residues. With 0 bases removed from V and 4 bases from J, the gap between germline ends came to 15 bases. Here the CDR3 reads CASSQDAGTFGYGYTF. The DNA for the CDR3 is TGCGCCAGCAGCCAAGATGCGGGGACCTTCGGCTATGGCTACACCTTC.

CDR3 region: CAIGTGGASYNSPLHF. Written as DNA, the CDR3 is TGTGCCATCGGGACAGGGGGCGCCTCCTATAATTCACCCCTCCACTTT. The chain links TRBV6-6 to TRBJ1-6; 12 positions agree with TRBD1. V dropped 10 bases and J dropped 0; count of bases not matched to a gene: 4. Germline lookup yields CDR1 MNHNY and CDR2 SVGAGI (reference sequence). The CDR3 loop spans 16 amino acids.

This clonotype was counted only a few times. The chain links TRBV29-1 to TRBJ2-3; D uncertain. In germline, CDR1 is SQVTM, CDR2 ANQGSEA. This CDR3 region has 12 residues. V was pared by 2 bases and J by 2 bases, with 5 bases between. The CDR3 region is CSVEYTTDTQYF. CDR3 nucleotides: TGCAGCGTTGAATATACCACAGATACGCAGTATTTT.

This clonotype was picked up many times. A junction boundary mismatches the germline segment, possibly from a read error. V is TRBV5-1 and J is TRBJ2-2; D unresolved. Germline CDR1 and CDR2: SGHRS and YFSETQ. This CDR3 spans 12 amino acids. CDR3 in amino acids: CASSTNTGELFF. The CDR3 DNA follows: TGTGCCAGCAGCACGAACACCGGGGAGCTGTTTTTT.

The chain has TRBV28 and TRBJ1-1; a possible D gene is TRBD1 (6 bases). V gave up 8 bases and J gave up 7 bases, with 17 bases separating them. CDR3 length equals 13 residues. Germline V CDR1 and CDR2: MDHEN, SYDVKM. The CDR3 spells CASAVGGAGEAFF. CDR3 sequence (DNA): TGTGCCAGCGCCGTCGGGGGGGCAGGTGAAGCTTTCTTT.

The table lists this clonotype with many counts. One end of the junction is discordant with germline, which a read error may explain. The genes are TRBV5-1 and TRBJ2-7; no firm D call. The CDR3 has 14 amino acids. CDR1 SGHRS and CDR2 YFSETQ come from the germline V gene. CDR3 DNA: TGTGCCAGCAGCTTAGAACCAGGCTCCTACGAGCAGTACTTC. It specifies CASSLEPGSYEQYF.

A few counts support this clonotype. The chain combines TRBV29-1 with TRBJ1-2, with 9 bases identical to TRBD1. The CDR3 has 11 residues. Germline values: CDR1 SQVTM, CDR2 ANQGSEA. The ends lost 7 bases at V and 9 bases at J; junction bases unmatched: 6. This CDR3 reads CSDRQGGSYTF. In nucleotides, the CDR3 is TGCAGCGATAGACAGGGGGGAAGCTACACCTTC.

This clonotype turned up a few times. The V and J genes are TRBV7-9 and TRBJ2-1; the D is unclear. The CDR3 length is 15 residues. The V end lost 6 bases, the J end lost 0 bases, and 12 bases lay between the germline ends. Germline lookup yields CDR1 SEHNR and CDR2 FQNEAQ (reference sequence). The CDR3 sequence is CASSRRLSSYNEQFF. In nucleotides, the CDR3 is TGTGCCAGCAGTCGACGACTGAGCTCCTACAATGAGCAGTTCTTC.

The chain uses TRBV11-2 and TRBJ2-2; D remains ambiguous. Germline assignment: CDR1 SGHAT and CDR2 FQNNGV. The CDR3 runs 15 residues. Trimming removed 2 bases at V and 8 bases at J, with 15 bases between. CDR3 nucleotide sequence: TGTGCCAGCAGCTTAATCGGGTATTCCGGGGGGGAGCTGTTTTTT. As protein: CASSLIGYSGGELFF.

In its sample, this clonotype was seen a few times. This sequence joins TRBV20-1 and TRBJ2-7; the match to TRBD1 covers 7 bases. The length of the CDR3 is 16 residues. CDR1 is DFQATT and CDR2 is SNEGSKA in the germline V gene (reference sequence). The junction had 12 bases not matched to a gene; V was cut back by 0 bases and J by 4 bases. The CDR3 DNA sequence: TGCAGTGCTAGAGAGGGTTTGAGGGGGCAAGATTACGAGCAGTACTTC. Its translation: CSAREGLRGQDYEQYF.

The gene calls are TRBV12-3 or TRBV12-4 and TRBJ2-7; weak D call: TRBD1 (6 bases). Trimming shortened V by 3 bases and J by 0 bases, and 9 bases separated the two germline ends. This CDR3 has 14 amino acids. DNA of the CDR3: TGTGCCAGCAGTTTGAGACAGGCCTCCTACGAGCAGTACTTC. It yields the protein CASSLRQASYEQYF.

The V and J genes are TRBV27 and TRBJ2-5; the D gene is possibly TRBD1 (5 bases). The CDR3 runs to 14 residues. V lost 4 bases and J lost 3, with 12 bases in between. The germline gives CDR1 MNHEY, CDR2 SMNVEV (reference sequence). The CDR3 loop is CASSWGNQKETQYF. As DNA, the CDR3 is TGTGCCAGCAGTTGGGGCAACCAAAAAGAGACCCAGTACTTC.

This chain connects TRBV19 to TRBJ1-1; TRBD1 is a possible D gene (6 bases). V was pared by 5 bases and J by 1 base, with 14 bases between. This CDR3 contains 15 residues. Per the germline V gene, CDR1 is LNHDA and CDR2 is SQIVND (reference sequence). The DNA of the CDR3 is TGTGCCAGTAGTCCCAGTACGGGGGCGAACACTGAAGCTTTCTTT. Protein sequence: CASSPSTGANTEAFF.